This is a list of T cell receptor beta chains from one sample in a study of blood T cell repertoires in COVID-19. TCRdb's copy holds only in-frame clones and misses some; the assay was immunoSEQ multiplex PCR. This sample has some 190,000 clones; 84% occur once, and the top ten carry 3% to 3.5%. Sequences were obtained from PBMCs or T cells enriched from blood (not recorded which). These receptors were collected from a woman aged 25 to 39 who had been exposed to COVID-19. CDR3s include the opening cysteine and the closing phenylalanine or tryptophan. The order of the fields is V gene, D gene, J gene, CDR3 length, clone size, CDR3 protein, CDR3 DNA. The D gene is left open where the match is weak. Only part of the rows carry a size: once, few, many, or a class if the clone is expanded.

V gene: TRBV2; D gene: .; J gene: TRBJ1-1; CDR3 length: 15; clone size: .; CDR3 protein: CASSEGPNRGTEAFF; CDR3 DNA: TGTGCCAGCAGTGAAGGCCCCAACCGGGGGACTGAAGCTTTCTTT
V gene: TRBV4-1; D gene: .; J gene: TRBJ2-2; CDR3 length: 16; clone size: .; CDR3 protein: CASSPGGRDFTGELFF; CDR3 DNA: TGCGCCAGCAGCCCAGGTGGGCGGGATTTCACCGGGGAGCTGTTTTTT
V gene: TRBV7-3; D gene: TRBD2; J gene: TRBJ2-3; CDR3 length: 15; clone size: .; CDR3 protein: CASSLVAGSTDTQYF; CDR3 DNA: TGTGCCAGCAGCTTAGTAGCGGGGAGCACAGATACGCAGTATTTT
V gene: TRBV19; D gene: .; J gene: TRBJ2-7; CDR3 length: 13; clone size: few; CDR3 protein: CASNGQGTYEQYF; CDR3 DNA: TGTGCCAGTAATGGGCAGGGGACGTACGAGCAGTACTTC
V gene: TRBV29-1; D gene: TRBD1; J gene: TRBJ1-1; CDR3 length: 13; clone size: .; CDR3 protein: CSVGGQLDTEAFF; CDR3 DNA: TGCAGCGTTGGGGGACAGCTGGACACTGAAGCTTTCTTT
V gene: TRBV5-1; D gene: .; J gene: TRBJ2-1; CDR3 length: 14; clone size: .; CDR3 protein: CASTRNYRVNEQFF; CDR3 DNA: TGCGCCAGCACCCGAAACTACCGGGTCAATGAGCAGTTCTTC
V gene: TRBV2; D gene: TRBD1; J gene: TRBJ2-1; CDR3 length: 14; clone size: .; CDR3 protein: CASLLTGGYNEQFF; CDR3 DNA: TGTGCCAGCCTTCTGACAGGGGGCTACAATGAGCAGTTCTTC
V gene: TRBV10-1; D gene: .; J gene: TRBJ1-1; CDR3 length: 14; clone size: .; CDR3 protein: CASSESKGLTEAFF; CDR3 DNA: TGCGCCAGCAGTGAGTCGAAGGGACTTACTGAAGCTTTCTTT
V gene: TRBV4-1; D gene: .; J gene: TRBJ1-2; CDR3 length: 19; clone size: .; CDR3 protein: CASSQEVVSTGPTSYGYTF; CDR3 DNA: TGCGCCAGCAGCCAAGAGGTAGTCTCGACAGGACCAACAAGCTATGGCTACACCTTC
V gene: TRBV29-1; D gene: .; J gene: TRBJ2-3; CDR3 length: 13; clone size: .; CDR3 protein: CSVVAGSTDTQYF; CDR3 DNA: TGCAGCGTTGTTGCGGGGAGCACAGATACGCAGTATTTT